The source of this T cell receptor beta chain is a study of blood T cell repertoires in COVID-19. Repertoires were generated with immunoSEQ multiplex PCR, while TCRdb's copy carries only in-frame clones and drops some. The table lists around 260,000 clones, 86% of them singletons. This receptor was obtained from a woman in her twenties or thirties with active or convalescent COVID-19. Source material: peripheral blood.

CDR3 sequence: CASSLEGGGQPQHF. The CDR3 DNA reads as TGTGCCAGCAGTCTAGAAGGGGGCGGGCAGCCCCAGCATTTT. The chain carries TRBV2 and TRBJ1-5, with TRBD1 identical over 7 bases. Germline-derived CDR1 and CDR2 are SNHLY and FYNNEI. The CDR3 runs to 14 residues. The J segment lost 7 bases and the V segment lost 5 bases, leaving 8 bases of the junction unmatched.